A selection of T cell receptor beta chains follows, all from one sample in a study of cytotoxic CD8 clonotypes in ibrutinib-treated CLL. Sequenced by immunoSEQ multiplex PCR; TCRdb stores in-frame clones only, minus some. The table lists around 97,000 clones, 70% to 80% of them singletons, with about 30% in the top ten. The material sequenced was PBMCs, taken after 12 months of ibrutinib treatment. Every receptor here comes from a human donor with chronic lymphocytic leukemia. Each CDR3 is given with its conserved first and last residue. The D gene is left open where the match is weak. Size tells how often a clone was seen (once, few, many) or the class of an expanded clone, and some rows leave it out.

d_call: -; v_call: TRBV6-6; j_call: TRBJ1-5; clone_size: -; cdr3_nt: TGTGCCAGCAGTTCAGGGGTGGCGGGGGGTTCCCAGCATTTT; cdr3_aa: CASSSGVAGGSQHF
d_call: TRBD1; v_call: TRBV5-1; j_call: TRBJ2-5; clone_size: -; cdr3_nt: TGCGCCAGCAGGACCGGGGACAGACAAGAGACCCAGTACTTC; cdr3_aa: CASRTGDRQETQYF
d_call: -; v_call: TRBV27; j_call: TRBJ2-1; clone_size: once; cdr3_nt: TGTGCCAGCAGTTTTCAACGGGGCGGTAATGAGCAGTTCTTC; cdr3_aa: CASSFQRGGNEQFF
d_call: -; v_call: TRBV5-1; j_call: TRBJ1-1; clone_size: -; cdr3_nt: TGCGCCAGCAGCTTGGAGGGGCCCGACACTGAAGCTTTCTTT; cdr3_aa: CASSLEGPDTEAFF
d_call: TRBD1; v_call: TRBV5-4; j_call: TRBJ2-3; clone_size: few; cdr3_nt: TGTGCCAGCAGAACGACAGGGGGCACGCAGTATTTT; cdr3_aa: CASRTTGGTQYF
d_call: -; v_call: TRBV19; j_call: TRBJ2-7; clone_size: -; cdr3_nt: TGTGCCAGTAGTGCCTCTTTTGTGGGAAGCTCCTACGAGCAGTACTTC; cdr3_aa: CASSASFVGSSYEQYF
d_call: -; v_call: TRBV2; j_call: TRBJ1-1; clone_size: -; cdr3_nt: TGTGCCAGCAACCCACAAGCAATCAACACTGAAGCTTTCTTT; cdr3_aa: CASNPQAINTEAFF
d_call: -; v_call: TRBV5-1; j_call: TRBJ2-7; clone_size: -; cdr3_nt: TGCGCCAGCAGCTTGTCGGTAACAGACTCCTACGAGCAGTACTTC; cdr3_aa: CASSLSVTDSYEQYF
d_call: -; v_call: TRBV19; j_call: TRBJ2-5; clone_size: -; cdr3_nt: TGTGCCAGTAGTATGGCGGGGTCCACCCCCCAAGAGACCCAGTACTTC; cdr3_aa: CASSMAGSTPQETQYF
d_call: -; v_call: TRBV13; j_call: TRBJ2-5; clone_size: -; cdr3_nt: TGTGCCAGCAGCTTATTAACTTCCGGGGAGACCCAGTACTTC; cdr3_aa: CASSLLTSGETQYF
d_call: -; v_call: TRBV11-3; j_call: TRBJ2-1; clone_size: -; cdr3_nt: TGTGCCAGCAGCGTGACAGATGCGGGCGAGCAGTTCTTC; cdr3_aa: CASSVTDAGEQFF
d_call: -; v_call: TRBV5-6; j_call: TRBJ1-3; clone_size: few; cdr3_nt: TGTGCCAGCAGTTCGACAGGAAACACCATATATTTT; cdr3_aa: CASSSTGNTIYF
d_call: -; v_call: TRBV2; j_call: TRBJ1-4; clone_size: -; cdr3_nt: TGTGCCAGTGAGGGAGGTCGAGATGAAAAACTGTTTTTT; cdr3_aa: CASEGGRDEKLFF
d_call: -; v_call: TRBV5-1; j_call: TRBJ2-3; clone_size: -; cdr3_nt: TGCGCCAGCAGTCTGCCCCCCACAAATACGCAGTATTTT; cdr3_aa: CASSLPPTNTQYF
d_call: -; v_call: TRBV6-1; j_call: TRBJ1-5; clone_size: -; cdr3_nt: TGTGCCAGCAGCGGGCTTAGCAATCAGCCCCAGCATTTT; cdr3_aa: CASSGLSNQPQHF
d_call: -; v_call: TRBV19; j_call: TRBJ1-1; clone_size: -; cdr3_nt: TGTGCCACGACTTATAATCGGATGAACACTGAAGCTTTCTTT; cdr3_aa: CATTYNRMNTEAFF
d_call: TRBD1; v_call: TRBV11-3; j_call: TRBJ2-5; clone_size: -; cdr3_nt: TGTGCCAGCAGCTCCCGTTGGGGGAGGGACAGGGGGCGAGAGACCCAGTACTTC; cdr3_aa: CASSSRWGRDRGRETQYF
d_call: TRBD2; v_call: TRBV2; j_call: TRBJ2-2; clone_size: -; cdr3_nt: TGTGCCAGCACTTTAAGCGGGGGACCGACCGGGGAGCTGTTTTTT; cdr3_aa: CASTLSGGPTGELFF
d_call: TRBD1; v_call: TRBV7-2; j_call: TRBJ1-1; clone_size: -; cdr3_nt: TGTGCCAGCAGCTCAGGGGGCGCGGGGGGCACTGAAGCTTTCTTT; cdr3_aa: CASSSGGAGGTEAFF
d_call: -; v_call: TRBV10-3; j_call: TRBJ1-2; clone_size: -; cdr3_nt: TGTGCCATCAGTGAGTCGGCCGCCGGGCGTTATGGCTACACCTTC; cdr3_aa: CAISESAAGRYGYTF
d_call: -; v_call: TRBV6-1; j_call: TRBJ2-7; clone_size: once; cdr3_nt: TGTGCCAGCAGTGACGCGGGGGCTAGCTCCTACGAGCAGTACTTC; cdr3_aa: CASSDAGASSYEQYF
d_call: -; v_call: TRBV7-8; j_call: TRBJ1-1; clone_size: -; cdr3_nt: TGTGCCAGCAGCTCTCTGAGTACCCCTGAAGCTTTCTTT; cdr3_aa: CASSSLSTPEAFF
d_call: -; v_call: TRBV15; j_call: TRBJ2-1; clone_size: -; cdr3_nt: TGTGCCACCAGCAGAGAGGTTGAGGTTGGTGGCAGGTTGAACAATGAGCAGTTCTTC; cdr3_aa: CATSREVEVGGRLNNEQFF
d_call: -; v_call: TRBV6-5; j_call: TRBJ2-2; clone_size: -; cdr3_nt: TGTGCCAGCAGGCGGGGGCCGATGAACACCGGGGAGCTGTTTTTT; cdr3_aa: CASRRGPMNTGELFF
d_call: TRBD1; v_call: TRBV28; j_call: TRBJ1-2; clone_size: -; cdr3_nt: TGTGCCAGCAACCTTGAGAAGGGGGCCTATGGCTACACCTTC; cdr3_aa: CASNLEKGAYGYTF
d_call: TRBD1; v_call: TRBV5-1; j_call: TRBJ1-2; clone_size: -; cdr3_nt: TGCGCCAGCAGCTTCCAGACAGGGGCTGACTATGGCTACACCTTC; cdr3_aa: CASSFQTGADYGYTF
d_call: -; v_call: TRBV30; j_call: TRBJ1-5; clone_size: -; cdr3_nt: TGTGCCTGGCAAACGGGCGCAGGGGCCTCGCCCCAGCATTTT; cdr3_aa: CAWQTGAGASPQHF
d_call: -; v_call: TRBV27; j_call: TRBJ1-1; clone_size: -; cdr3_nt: TGTGCCACAAGGGGATTCGGGGTCACTGAAGCTTTCTTT; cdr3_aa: CATRGFGVTEAFF
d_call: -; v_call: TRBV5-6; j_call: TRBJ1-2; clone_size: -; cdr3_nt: TGTGCCAGCAGCTTAACAGGGTACAACGCCTATGGCTACACCTTC; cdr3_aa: CASSLTGYNAYGYTF
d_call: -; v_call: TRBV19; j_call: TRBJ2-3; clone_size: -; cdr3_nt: TGTGCCAGTAGTATTAAGTGGGGGGGCCGCACAGATACGCAGTATTTT; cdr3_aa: CASSIKWGGRTDTQYF
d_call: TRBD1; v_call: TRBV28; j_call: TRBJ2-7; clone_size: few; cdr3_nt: TGTGCCAGCAGTTTTAGACCGGGACAGGGGCCTCACGAGCAGTACTTC; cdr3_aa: CASSFRPGQGPHEQYF
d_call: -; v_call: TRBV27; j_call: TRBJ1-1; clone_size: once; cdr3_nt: TGTGCCAGCAGCCAAAGGGGGTCTGAAGCTTTCTTT; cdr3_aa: CASSQRGSEAFF
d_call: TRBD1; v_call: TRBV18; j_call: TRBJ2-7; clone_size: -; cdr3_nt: TGTGCCAGCTCCGACAGGGGAACCTACGAGCAGTACTTC; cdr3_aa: CASSDRGTYEQYF
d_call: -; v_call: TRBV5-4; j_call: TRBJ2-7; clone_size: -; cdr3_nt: TGTGCCAGCAGCTTGTACAGCGAACCCTTCTACGAGCAGTACTTC; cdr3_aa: CASSLYSEPFYEQYF
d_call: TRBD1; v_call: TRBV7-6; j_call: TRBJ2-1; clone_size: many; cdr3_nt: TGTGCCAGCAGCCTCGGACAGGGTGACTACAATGAGCAGTTCTTC; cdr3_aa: CASSLGQGDYNEQFF
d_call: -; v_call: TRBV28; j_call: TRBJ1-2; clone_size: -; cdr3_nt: TGTGCCAGCAGTCTCCTGACAGTGGGCTATGGCTACACCTTC; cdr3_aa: CASSLLTVGYGYTF
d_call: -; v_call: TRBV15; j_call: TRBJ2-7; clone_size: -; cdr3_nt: TGTGCCACCAGCAGGAGTACAGGTTCCTACGAGCAGTACTTC; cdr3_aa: CATSRSTGSYEQYF
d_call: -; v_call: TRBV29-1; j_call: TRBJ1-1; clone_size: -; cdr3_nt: TGCAGCGTCCGGGAGACCACGGGCACTGAAGCTTTCTTT; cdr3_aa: CSVRETTGTEAFF